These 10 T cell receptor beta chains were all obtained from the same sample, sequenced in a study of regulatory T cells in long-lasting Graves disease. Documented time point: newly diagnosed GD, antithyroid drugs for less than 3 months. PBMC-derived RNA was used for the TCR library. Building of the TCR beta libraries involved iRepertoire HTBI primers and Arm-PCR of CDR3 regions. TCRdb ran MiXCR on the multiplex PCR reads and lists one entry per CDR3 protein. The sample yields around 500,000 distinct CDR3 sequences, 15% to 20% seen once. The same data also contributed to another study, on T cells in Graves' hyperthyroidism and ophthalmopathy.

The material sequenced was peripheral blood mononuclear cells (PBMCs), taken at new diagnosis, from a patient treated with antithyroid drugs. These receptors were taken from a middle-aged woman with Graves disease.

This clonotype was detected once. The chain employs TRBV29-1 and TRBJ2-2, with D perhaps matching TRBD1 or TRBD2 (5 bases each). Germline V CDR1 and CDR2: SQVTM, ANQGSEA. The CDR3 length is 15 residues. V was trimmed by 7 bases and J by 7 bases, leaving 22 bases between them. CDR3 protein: CSATINLGAHGELFF. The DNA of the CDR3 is TGCAGCGCAACCATAAACCTCGGGGCCCACGGGGAGCTGTTTTTT.

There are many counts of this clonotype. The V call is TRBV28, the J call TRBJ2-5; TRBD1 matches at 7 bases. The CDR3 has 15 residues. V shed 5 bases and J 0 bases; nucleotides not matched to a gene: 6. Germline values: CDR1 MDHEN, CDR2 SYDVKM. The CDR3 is CASSKQQGYQETQYF. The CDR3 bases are TGTGCCAGCAGTAAGCAACAGGGGTACCAAGAGACCCAGTACTTC. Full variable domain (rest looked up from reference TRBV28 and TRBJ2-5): DVKVTQSSRYLVKRTGEKVFLECVQDMDHENMFWYRQDPGLGLRLIYFSYDVKMKEKGDIPEGYSVSREKKERFSLILESASTNQTSMYLCASSKQQGYQETQYFGPGTRLLVL.

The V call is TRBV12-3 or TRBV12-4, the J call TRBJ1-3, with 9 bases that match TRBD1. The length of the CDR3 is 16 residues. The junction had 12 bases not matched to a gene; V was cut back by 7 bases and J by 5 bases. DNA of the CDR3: TGTGCCAGCACCCCCGGGACAGGGAATCCGCGAAACACCATATATTTT. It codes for CASTPGTGNPRNTIYF.

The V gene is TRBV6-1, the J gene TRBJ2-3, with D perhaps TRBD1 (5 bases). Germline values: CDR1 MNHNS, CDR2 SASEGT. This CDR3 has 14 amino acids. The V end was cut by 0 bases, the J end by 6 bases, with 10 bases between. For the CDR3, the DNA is TGTGCCAGCAGTGAAGCTGGCAGGGCCGATACGCAGTATTTT. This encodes CASSEAGRADTQYF.

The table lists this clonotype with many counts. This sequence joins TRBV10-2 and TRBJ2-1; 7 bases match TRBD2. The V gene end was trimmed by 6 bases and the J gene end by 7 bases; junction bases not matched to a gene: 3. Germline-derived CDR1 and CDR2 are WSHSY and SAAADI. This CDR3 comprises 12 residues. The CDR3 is CASRDGGNEQFF. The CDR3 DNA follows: TGCGCCAGCAGGGACGGGGGGAATGAGCAGTTCTTC.

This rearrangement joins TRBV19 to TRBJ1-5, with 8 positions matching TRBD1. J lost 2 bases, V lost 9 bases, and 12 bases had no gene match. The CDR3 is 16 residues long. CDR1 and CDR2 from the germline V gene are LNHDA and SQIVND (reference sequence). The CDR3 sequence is CASTTGEHNGNQPQHF. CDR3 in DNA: TGTGCCAGCACGACAGGGGAACATAACGGCAATCAGCCCCAGCATTTT.

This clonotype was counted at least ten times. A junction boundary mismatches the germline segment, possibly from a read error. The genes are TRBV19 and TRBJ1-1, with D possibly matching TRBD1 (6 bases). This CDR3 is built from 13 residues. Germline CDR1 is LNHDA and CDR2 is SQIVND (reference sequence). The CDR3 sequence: CASSIGGNTEAFF. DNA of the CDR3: TGCGCCAGCAGCATAGGGGGGAACACTGAAGCTTTCTTT. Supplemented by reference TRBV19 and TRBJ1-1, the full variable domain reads DGGITQSPKYLFRKEGQNVTLSCEQNLNHDAMYWYRQDPGQGLRLIYYSQIVNDFQKGDIAEGYSVSREKKESFPLTVTSAQKNPTAFYLCASSIGGNTEAFFGQGTRLTVV.

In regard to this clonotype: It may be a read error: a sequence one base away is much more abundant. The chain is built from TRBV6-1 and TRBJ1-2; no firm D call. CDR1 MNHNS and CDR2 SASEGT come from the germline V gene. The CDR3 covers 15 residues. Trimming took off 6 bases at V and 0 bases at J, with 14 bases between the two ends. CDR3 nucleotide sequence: TGTGCCAGCAGCCCTCCGGCGGACTCTAACTATGGCTACACCTTC. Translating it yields CASSPPADSNYGYTF.

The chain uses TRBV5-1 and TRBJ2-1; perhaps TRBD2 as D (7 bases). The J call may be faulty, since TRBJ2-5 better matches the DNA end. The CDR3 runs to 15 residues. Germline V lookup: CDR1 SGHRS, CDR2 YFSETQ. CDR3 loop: CASTPMGGARETQYF. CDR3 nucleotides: TGCGCCAGCACCCCCATGGGGGGGGCCCGAGAGACCCAGTACTTC.

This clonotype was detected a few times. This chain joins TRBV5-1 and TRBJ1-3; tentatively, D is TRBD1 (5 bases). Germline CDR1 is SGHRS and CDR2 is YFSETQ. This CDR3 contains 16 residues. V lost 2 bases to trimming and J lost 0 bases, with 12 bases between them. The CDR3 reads CASSLGTEFSGNTIYF. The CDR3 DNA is TGCGCCAGCAGCTTAGGGACGGAATTCTCTGGAAACACCATATATTTT.